A selection of T cell receptor beta chains follows, all from one sample in a study of T cells in Graves' hyperthyroidism and ophthalmopathy. MiXCR, run by TCRdb on the multiplex PCR reads, gives a single entry per CDR3 protein. The table includes around 300,000 distinct CDR3 sequences, approximately 18% detected once. Sequenced input: blood. Source of these receptors: a man aged 45-60 years with Graves' ophthalmopathy. CDR3s include the opening cysteine and the closing phenylalanine or tryptophan. The D gene is left open where the match is weak. Clone size is stated in some rows and not others, as once, few, many or a class when expanded.

V,J,D,size,DNA,CDR3
TRBV20-1,TRBJ2-2,TRBD1,few,TGCAGTGTCAAGGGACAGGGGTACACCGGGGAGCTGTTTTTT,CSVKGQGYTGELFF
TRBV6-1,TRBJ2-3,TRBD1,-,TGTGCCAGCTCAACAGGGGCTGCAGATACGCAGTATTTT,CASSTGAADTQYF
TRBV5-1,TRBJ1-1,-,many,TGCGCCAGCAGCTGGGGGACCGTGGATGAAGCTTTCTTT,CASSWGTVDEAFF
TRBV20-1,TRBJ1-4,-,-,TGCAGTGCTAGGAGAGGCCAGGATGAAAAACTGTTTTTT,CSARRGQDEKLFF
TRBV28,TRBJ2-7,TRBD1,-,TGTGCCAGCAGTCCTGACAGGGATTCCTACGAGCAGTACTTC,CASSPDRDSYEQYF
TRBV5-1,TRBJ1-1,-,many,TGCGCCAGCAGGCCGGGGGGGATGGATCGCACTGAAGCTTTCTTT,CASRPGGMDRTEAFF
TRBV27,TRBJ1-1,TRBD1,-,TGTGCCAGCAGTTTAATAGGGACAGGGAACACTGAAGCTTTCTTT,CASSLIGTGNTEAFF
TRBV19,TRBJ2-1,-,-,TGTGCCAGTAGTATTAGGGGCCCAGGAGGGTATGAGCAGTTCTTC,CASSIRGPGGYEQFF
TRBV19,TRBJ1-1,TRBD1,few,TGTGCCAGTACCTTAAGGGGACAGGGCCTCATGAACACTGAAGCTTTCTTT,CASTLRGQGLMNTEAFF
TRBV2,TRBJ1-2,-,many,TGTGCCACAGAAGAAGGACCACTTTTGACTGGCTACACCTTC,CATEEGPLLTGYTF
TRBV24-1,TRBJ1-2,-,-,TGTGCCACCAGTGATGCCGACGTAGGCTACACCTTC,CATSDADVGYTF
TRBV19,TRBJ2-1,-,-,TGTGCCAGTAGTATCTTAAAGAAGCTGTCCTACAATGAGCAGTTCTTC,CASSILKKLSYNEQFF
TRBV28,TRBJ1-2,TRBD1,few,TGTGCCAGCAGAGAGTGGGACAGTCGAGGCTACACCTTC,CASREWDSRGYTF
TRBV5-1,TRBJ2-2,-,many,TGCGCCAGCAGCTTGGGGCCTAGCGAGATGACCGGGGAGCTGTTTTTT,CASSLGPSEMTGELFF
TRBV6-1,TRBJ2-6,-,few,TGTGCCTCTAAAGAGGGGGCTGGGGCCAACGTCCTGACTTTC,CASKEGAGANVLTF
TRBV18,TRBJ2-1,-,many,TGTGCCAGCTCACCCTCGACAGACTACAATGAGCAGTTCTTC,CASSPSTDYNEQFF
TRBV6-1,TRBJ2-1,TRBD1,-,TGTGCCACAAAAACAGGGGGCTCCTACAATGAGCAGTTCTTC,CATKTGGSYNEQFF
TRBV7-4,TRBJ1-1,-,few,TGTGCCAGCAGCTTAGCGCATGAACACCAAAACACTGAAGCTTTCTTT,CASSLAHEHQNTEAFF
TRBV2,TRBJ2-3,-,many,TGTGCCAGCAGTGAAGCGGGCAGGGAAGGGGCAGATACGCAGTATTTT,CASSEAGREGADTQYF
TRBV28,TRBJ1-5,-,few,TGTGCCAGCAGCGGGACAAATAGCAATCAGCCCCAGCATTTT,CASSGTNSNQPQHF
TRBV20-1,TRBJ1-2,-,-,TGCAGTACTAGGAGACGGGATGGCTACACCTTC,CSTRRRDGYTF
TRBV6-1,TRBJ2-2,-,few,TGTGCCAGCAGTCGGGACCCCAGGGGCACCGGGGAGCTGTTTTTT,CASSRDPRGTGELFF
TRBV7-3,TRBJ2-3,-,-,TGTGCCAGCAGCTTAATCGTCACAGATACGCAGTATTTT,CASSLIVTDTQYF
TRBV4-1,TRBJ1-1,TRBD1,-,TGCGCCAGCAGCCTACTGAATACAGGGGTCGGTGAAGCTTTCTTT,CASSLLNTGVGEAFF
TRBV9,TRBJ2-5,TRBD2,few,TGTGCCAGCAGCGTAGAGGGAGGGGAGGTGTTAGAGACCCAGTACTTC,CASSVEGGEVLETQYF
TRBV19,TRBJ1-5,-,many,TGTGCCAGTAGACAGGGCGCGCTAGGCAATCAGCCCCAGCATTTT,CASRQGALGNQPQHF
TRBV6-1,TRBJ2-2,-,few,TGTGCCAGCAGTCCCTTCCGGGAGAACACCGGGGAGCTGTTTTTT,CASSPFRENTGELFF
TRBV20-1,TRBJ2-2,-,few,TGCAGTGCTAGAGAGGGACTCCTGAACACCGGGGAGCTGTTTTTT,CSAREGLLNTGELFF
TRBV12-3/TRBV12-4,TRBJ1-6,-,many,TGTGCCAGCAGTCCCCCCGGAGGTTCACCCCTCCACTTT,CASSPPGGSPLHF
TRBV10-3,TRBJ1-1,TRBD1,many,TGTGCCATCAGTCCGACAGGGGTCACTGAAGCTTTCTTT,CAISPTGVTEAFF
TRBV6-5,TRBJ2-7,TRBD2,many,TGTGCCAGCAGTTACATGCGCCCGACCGGGACTAGTGTCTACGAGCAGTACTTC,CASSYMRPTGTSVYEQYF
TRBV2,TRBJ2-7,TRBD2,-,TGTGTCAGCAGTAGCGGGAGTGGCGAGCAGTACTTC,CVSSSGSGEQYF
TRBV11-2,TRBJ2-1,TRBD2,many,TGTGCCAGCAGCACCGGGACTAGCGGGTACAATGAGCAGTTCTTC,CASSTGTSGYNEQFF
TRBV2,TRBJ2-1,-,many,TGTGCCAGCAATACTAGAGAGCTGATCAATGAGCAGTTCTTC,CASNTRELINEQFF
TRBV19,TRBJ2-7,TRBD1,few,TGTGCCAGTAACCCCGGGACAGGTTCCCACGAGCAGTACTTC,CASNPGTGSHEQYF
TRBV11-2,TRBJ2-5,TRBD1,many,TGTGCCAGCAGCTTAGATACGACAGGGGGCCGGAAGACCCAGTACTTC,CASSLDTTGGRKTQYF
TRBV7-2,TRBJ2-2,TRBD2,few,TGTGCCAGCAGCTGGGAGGGAGTAAGCACCGGGGAGCTGTTTTTT,CASSWEGVSTGELFF
TRBV5-1,TRBJ2-7,-,few,TGCGCCAGCAGCTTGGACAGCGAGAACTACGAGCAGTACTTC,CASSLDSENYEQYF
TRBV12-3/TRBV12-4,TRBJ2-3,-,many,TGTGCCAGCAGTTTCCCCTTCCTTTCGGGAGAGGCAGATACGCAGTATTTT,CASSFPFLSGEADTQYF
TRBV24-1,TRBJ1-3,-,many,TGTGCCACCAGTGATCCCCCAGGAAACACCATATATTTT,CATSDPPGNTIYF
TRBV20-1,TRBJ1-2,TRBD1,-,TGCAGTGCCCCCTGGACAGGGGGTTTTGGCTACACCTTC,CSAPWTGGFGYTF
TRBV7-9,TRBJ1-1,-,few,TGTGCCAGCAGCCTACAGGGAATGGGCACTGAAGCTTTCTTT,CASSLQGMGTEAFF
TRBV6-1,TRBJ1-1,-,-,TGTGCCAGCAGTGAAGCGTCGGGCAGAAACACTGAAGCTTTCTTT,CASSEASGRNTEAFF
TRBV5-1,TRBJ1-1,-,many,TGCGCCAGCTACCCTGAGGGCGGGACGAACACTGAAGCTTTCTTT,CASYPEGGTNTEAFF
TRBV7-2,TRBJ1-5,TRBD1,-,TGTGCCAGCAGCGACCGGGACAGGGGGCGGAATCAGCCCCAGCATTTT,CASSDRDRGRNQPQHF
TRBV30,TRBJ2-3,-,-,TGTGCCTGGAGTAAGCAGGATACGCAGTATTTT,CAWSKQDTQYF
TRBV19,TRBJ2-5,-,-,TGTGCCAGTAGTTATACTAAAGAGACCCAGTACTTC,CASSYTKETQYF
TRBV7-2,TRBJ2-7,-,many,TGTGCCAGCAGCTCGACCCTTGGGGCGGGCGAGCAGTACTTC,CASSSTLGAGEQYF
TRBV7-2,TRBJ1-5,-,many,TGTGCCAGCAGCTTATCATGGCCGGGTCAGCCCCAGCATTTT,CASSLSWPGQPQHF
TRBV5-1,TRBJ2-3,-,many,TGCGCCAGCAGTTTGGGATCGACTCCTCGGCTTGGGGATACGCAGTATTTT,CASSLGSTPRLGDTQYF
TRBV6-1,TRBJ2-7,-,few,TGTGCCAGCCGGAATCCAGGGATATCCTACGAGCAGTACTTC,CASRNPGISYEQYF
TRBV30,TRBJ2-1,TRBD2,few,TGTGCCTGGAGTGGTACCGGGACTAGCGGGATATACAATGAGCAGTTCTTC,CAWSGTGTSGIYNEQFF
TRBV27,TRBJ1-4,-,-,TGTGCCAGCAGTCACTACAGGGAGGAGGGTAATGAAAAACTGTTTTTT,CASSHYREEGNEKLFF
TRBV28,TRBJ1-2,-,few,TGTGCCAGTCAACAGGCGCACTATGGCTACACCTTC,CASQQAHYGYTF